A selection of T cell receptor beta chains follows, all from one sample in a study of CD8+ T cells in alopecia areata. TCRdb keeps only in-frame clones here, not all; method: immunoSEQ multiplex PCR. The repertoire holds under 70,000 clones, with under 75% as singletons. The sequencing here drew on CD8+ T cells sorted from blood, taken at week 0. Receptors originate from a human donor with alopecia areata. Each CDR3 is given with its conserved first and last residue. Each record gives: V gene, clone size, J gene, D gene, CDR3 DNA, CDR3 protein. The D gene is left open where the match is weak. A row's size may be missing; if present it is once, few, many or a size class.

v_gene: TRBV27; abundance: few; j_gene: TRBJ2-3; d_gene: TRBD2; CDR3nt: TGTGCCAGCAGTCAAGGCGGGGGGGCAGGGCTCGATACGCAGTATTTT; CDR3aa: CASSQGGGAGLDTQYF
v_gene: TRBV9; abundance: few; j_gene: TRBJ1-2; d_gene: -; CDR3nt: TGTGCCAGCAGCCCGAGGGGATATGGCTACACCTTC; CDR3aa: CASSPRGYGYTF
v_gene: TRBV10-3; abundance: -; j_gene: TRBJ1-2; d_gene: TRBD1; CDR3nt: TGTGCCATCAGTGACCTCACAGGGGATGGCTACACCTTC; CDR3aa: CAISDLTGDGYTF
v_gene: TRBV7-9; abundance: -; j_gene: TRBJ2-5; d_gene: -; CDR3nt: TGTGCCAGCAGCTCCCCCGAGACCCAGTACTTC; CDR3aa: CASSSPETQYF
v_gene: TRBV29-1; abundance: few; j_gene: TRBJ1-1; d_gene: -; CDR3nt: TGCAGCGTGGGTTTAGGCGGCACTGAAGCTTTCTTT; CDR3aa: CSVGLGGTEAFF
v_gene: TRBV29-1; abundance: -; j_gene: TRBJ2-3; d_gene: -; CDR3nt: TGCAGCGTAGTCCCCATCCTAACGGCGTCTAGTCTTCGCTCAGATACGCAGTATTTT; CDR3aa: CSVVPILTASSLRSDTQYF
v_gene: TRBV4-3; abundance: -; j_gene: TRBJ2-1; d_gene: TRBD1; CDR3nt: TGCGCCAGCAGCTCCGGGACAGGGGATTACAATGAGCAGTTCTTC; CDR3aa: CASSSGTGDYNEQFF
v_gene: TRBV6-1; abundance: -; j_gene: TRBJ1-5; d_gene: -; CDR3nt: TGTGCCAGCAGTGAAAGAGATCAGGGGTATCAGCCCCAGCATTTT; CDR3aa: CASSERDQGYQPQHF
v_gene: TRBV19; abundance: few; j_gene: TRBJ2-2; d_gene: -; CDR3nt: TGTGCCAGTAGATACAGGAACACCGGGGAGCTGTTTTTT; CDR3aa: CASRYRNTGELFF
v_gene: TRBV5-1; abundance: -; j_gene: TRBJ2-3; d_gene: TRBD1; CDR3nt: TGCGCCAGCCTATTCGGACAGGGCGCAGATACGCAGTATTTT; CDR3aa: CASLFGQGADTQYF
v_gene: TRBV27; abundance: -; j_gene: TRBJ1-5; d_gene: -; CDR3nt: TGTGCCAGCAGTTTATCATACGAGGGCAATCAGCCCCAGCATTTT; CDR3aa: CASSLSYEGNQPQHF
v_gene: TRBV4-3; abundance: -; j_gene: TRBJ2-7; d_gene: -; CDR3nt: TGCGCCAGCAGCCAAGATTACTCTGTCTACGAGCAGTACTTC; CDR3aa: CASSQDYSVYEQYF
v_gene: TRBV4-3; abundance: -; j_gene: TRBJ2-3; d_gene: -; CDR3nt: TGCGCCAGCAGCCCCGCCGGGGACGGCACAGATACGCAGTATTTT; CDR3aa: CASSPAGDGTDTQYF
v_gene: TRBV29-1; abundance: -; j_gene: TRBJ2-6; d_gene: -; CDR3nt: TGCAGCGTTGTTGGGGTCTCTGGGGCCAACGTCCTGACTTTC; CDR3aa: CSVVGVSGANVLTF
v_gene: TRBV4-1; abundance: -; j_gene: TRBJ2-3; d_gene: -; CDR3nt: TGCGCCAGCAGCCAGAGCGGAGATACGCAGTATTTT; CDR3aa: CASSQSGDTQYF